The sequence of this TCR beta chain was determined in a study of CD8 T cells in ankylosing spondylitis. This CDR3 region has 15 residues. V gave up 2 bases and J gave up 3 bases; unmatched junction bases: 5. Germline CDR1 reads SGHRS; CDR2 reads YFSETQ. Findings of the study overall: Researchers reportedly found disease-linked clones significantly enriched in matched ankylosing spondylitis synovial fluid. Made up of eight or nine highly homologous variants, a TCR beta motif appeared characteristic of ankylosing spondylitis blood.

TCRdb ran MiXCR on the 5' RACE reads and lists one entry per CDR3 protein. The top ten hold approximately 0.5% of the sample, which has 700,000 to 1,000,000 distinct CDR3 sequences, roughly 10% seen once. As to this clonotype: Its antigen is as yet unknown.

The sequenced material came from blood, either unsorted or a sorted T cell fraction (not recorded which). This sequence joins TRBV5-1 and TRBJ2-5; 9 bases line up with TRBD2. The sequence was collected from a male donor with ankylosing spondylitis. CDR3 residues: CASSFLRTSEETQYF. CDR3 DNA: TGCGCCAGCAGCTTCCTCCGGACTAGCGAAGAGACCCAGTACTTC. The full variable domain, completed using reference TRBV5-1 and TRBJ2-5, is KAGVTQTPRYLIKTRGQQVTLSCSPISGHRSVSWYQQTPGQGLQFLFEYFSETQRNKGNFPGRFSGRQFSNSRSEMNVSTLELGDSALYLCASSFLRTSEETQYFGPGTRLLVL.